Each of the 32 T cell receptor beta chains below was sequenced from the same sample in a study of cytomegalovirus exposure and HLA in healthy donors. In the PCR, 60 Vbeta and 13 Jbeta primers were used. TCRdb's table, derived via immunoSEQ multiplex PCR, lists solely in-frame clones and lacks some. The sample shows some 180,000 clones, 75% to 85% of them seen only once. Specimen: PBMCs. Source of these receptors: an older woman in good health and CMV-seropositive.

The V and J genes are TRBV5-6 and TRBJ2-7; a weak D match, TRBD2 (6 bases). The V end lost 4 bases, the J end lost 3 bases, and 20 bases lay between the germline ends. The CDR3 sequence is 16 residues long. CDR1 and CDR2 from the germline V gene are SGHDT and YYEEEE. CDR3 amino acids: CASSREVVSPGYEQYF. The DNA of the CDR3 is TGTGCCAGCAGCAGGGAGGTAGTCAGTCCGGGCTACGAGCAGTACTTC.

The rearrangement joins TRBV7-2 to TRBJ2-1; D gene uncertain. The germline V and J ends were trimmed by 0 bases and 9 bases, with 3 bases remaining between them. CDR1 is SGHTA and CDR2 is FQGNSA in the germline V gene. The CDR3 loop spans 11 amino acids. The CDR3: CASSLALEQFF. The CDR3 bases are TGTGCCAGCAGCTTAGCCCTTGAGCAGTTCTTC.

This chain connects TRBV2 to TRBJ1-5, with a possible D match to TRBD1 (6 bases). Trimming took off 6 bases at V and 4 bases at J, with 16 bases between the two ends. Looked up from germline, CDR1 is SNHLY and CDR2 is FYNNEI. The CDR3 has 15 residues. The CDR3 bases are TGTGCCAGCAGGGAGGATTCGACAGGAAATCAGCCCCAGCATTTT. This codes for CASREDSTGNQPQHF. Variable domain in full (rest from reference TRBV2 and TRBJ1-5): EPEVTQTPSHQVTQMGQEVILRCVPISNHLYFYWYRQILGQKVEFLVSFYNNEISEKSEIFDDQFSVERPDGSNFTLKIRSTKLEDSAMYFCASREDSTGNQPQHFGDGTRLSIL.

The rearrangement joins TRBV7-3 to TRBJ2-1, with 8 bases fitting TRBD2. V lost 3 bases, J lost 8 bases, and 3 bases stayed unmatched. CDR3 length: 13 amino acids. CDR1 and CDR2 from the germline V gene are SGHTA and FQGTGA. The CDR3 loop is CASSFGGADEQFF. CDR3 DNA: TGTGCCAGCAGCTTCGGGGGGGCTGATGAGCAGTTCTTC.

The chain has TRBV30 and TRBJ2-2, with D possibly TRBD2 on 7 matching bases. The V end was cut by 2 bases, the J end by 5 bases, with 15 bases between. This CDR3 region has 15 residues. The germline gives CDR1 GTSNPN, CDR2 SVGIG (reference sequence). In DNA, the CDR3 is TGTGCCTGGAGTCTGGGAGGGGGGGATACCGGGGAGCTGTTTTTT. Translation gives CAWSLGGGDTGELFF.

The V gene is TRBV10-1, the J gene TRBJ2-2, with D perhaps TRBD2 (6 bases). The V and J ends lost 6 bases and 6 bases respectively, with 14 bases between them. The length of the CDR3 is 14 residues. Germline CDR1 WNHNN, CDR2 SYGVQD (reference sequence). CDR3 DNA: TGCGCCAGCAGAGGGCAGTGGGGGGCCGGGGAGCTGTTTTTT. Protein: CASRGQWGAGELFF.

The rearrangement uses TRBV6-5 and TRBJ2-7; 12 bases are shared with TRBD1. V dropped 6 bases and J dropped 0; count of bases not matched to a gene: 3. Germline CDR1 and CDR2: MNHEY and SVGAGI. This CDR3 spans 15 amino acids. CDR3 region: CASRPGQGASYEQYF. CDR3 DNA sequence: TGTGCCAGCAGACCGGGACAGGGGGCCTCCTACGAGCAGTACTTC.

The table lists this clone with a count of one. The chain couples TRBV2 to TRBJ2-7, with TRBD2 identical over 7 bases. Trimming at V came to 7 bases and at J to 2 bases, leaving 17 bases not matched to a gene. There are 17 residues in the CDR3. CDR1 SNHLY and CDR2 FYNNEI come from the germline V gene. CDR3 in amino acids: CASKRGVGGAGTYEQYF. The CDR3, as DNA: TGTGCCAGCAAACGGGGGGTTGGAGGGGCGGGAACCTACGAGCAGTACTTC.

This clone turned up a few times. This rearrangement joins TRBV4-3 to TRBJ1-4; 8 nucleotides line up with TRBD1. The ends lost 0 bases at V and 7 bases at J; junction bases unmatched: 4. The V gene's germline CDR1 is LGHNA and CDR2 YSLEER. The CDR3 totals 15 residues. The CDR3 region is CASSQEGTGGEKLFF. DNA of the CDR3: TGCGCCAGCAGCCAAGAGGGGACAGGAGGTGAAAAACTGTTTTTT.

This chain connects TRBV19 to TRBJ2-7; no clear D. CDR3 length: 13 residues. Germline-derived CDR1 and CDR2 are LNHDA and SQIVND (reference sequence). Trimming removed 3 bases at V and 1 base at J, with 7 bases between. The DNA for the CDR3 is TGTGCCAGTAGTATCCCCGGGTCCTACGAGCAGTACTTC. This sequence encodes CASSIPGSYEQYF.

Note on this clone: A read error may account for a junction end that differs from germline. This CDR3 reads CSSSLMSGDYGYTF. CDR3 sequence (DNA): TGTTCCAGCAGCTTAATGTCAGGCGACTATGGCTACACCTTC. The chain uses TRBV7-9 and TRBJ1-2, with no clear D. The CDR3 consists of 14 residues. The germline gives CDR1 SEHNR, CDR2 FQNEAQ (reference sequence).

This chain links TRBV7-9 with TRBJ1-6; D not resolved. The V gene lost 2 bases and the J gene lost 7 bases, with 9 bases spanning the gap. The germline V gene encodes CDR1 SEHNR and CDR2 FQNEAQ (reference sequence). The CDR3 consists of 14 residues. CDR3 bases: TGTGCCAGCAGCTTACCCCTAGGCAATTCACCCCTCCACTTT. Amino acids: CASSLPLGNSPLHF.

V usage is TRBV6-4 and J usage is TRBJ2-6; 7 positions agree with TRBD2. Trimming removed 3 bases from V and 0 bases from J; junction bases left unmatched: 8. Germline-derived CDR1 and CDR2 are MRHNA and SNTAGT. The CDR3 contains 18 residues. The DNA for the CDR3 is TGTGCCAGCAGTGAGTCGGGGGGACTCTACTCTGGGGCCAACGTCCTGACTTTC. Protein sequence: CASSESGGLYSGANVLTF.

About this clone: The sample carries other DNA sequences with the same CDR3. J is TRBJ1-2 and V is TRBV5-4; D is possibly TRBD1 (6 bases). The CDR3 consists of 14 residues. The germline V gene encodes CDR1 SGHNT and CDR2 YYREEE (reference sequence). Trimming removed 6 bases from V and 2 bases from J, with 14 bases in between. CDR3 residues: CASTLGGTNYGYTF. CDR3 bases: TGTGCCAGCACTCTAGGGGGAACCAACTATGGCTACACCTTC.

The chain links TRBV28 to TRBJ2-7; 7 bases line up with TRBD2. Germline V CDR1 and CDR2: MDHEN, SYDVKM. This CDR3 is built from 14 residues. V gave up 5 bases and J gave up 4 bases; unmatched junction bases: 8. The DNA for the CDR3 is TGTGCCAGCAGTCCCAGCGGGACGTTATACGAGCAGTACTTC. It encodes CASSPSGTLYEQYF.

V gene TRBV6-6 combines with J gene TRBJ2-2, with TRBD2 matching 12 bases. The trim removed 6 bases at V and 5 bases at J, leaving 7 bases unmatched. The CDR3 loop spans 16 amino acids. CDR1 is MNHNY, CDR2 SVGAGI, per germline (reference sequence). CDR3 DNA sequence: TGTGCCAGCAGCTCTTCCGGGACTAGCGGGACCGGGGAGCTGTTTTTT. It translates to CASSSSGTSGTGELFF.

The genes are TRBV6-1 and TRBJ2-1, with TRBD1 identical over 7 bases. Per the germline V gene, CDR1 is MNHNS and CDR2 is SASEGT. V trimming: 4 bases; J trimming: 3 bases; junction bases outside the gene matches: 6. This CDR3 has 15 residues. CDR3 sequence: CASSVGTAFYNEQFF. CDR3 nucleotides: TGTGCCAGCAGTGTAGGGACAGCGTTCTACAATGAGCAGTTCTTC.

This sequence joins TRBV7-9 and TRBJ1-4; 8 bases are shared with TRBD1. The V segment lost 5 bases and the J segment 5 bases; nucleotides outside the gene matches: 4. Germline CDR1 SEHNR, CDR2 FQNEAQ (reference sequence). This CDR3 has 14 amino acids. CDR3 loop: CASSPGTGNEKLFF. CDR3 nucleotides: TGTGCCAGCAGCCCCGGGACAGGAAATGAAAAACTGTTTTTT.

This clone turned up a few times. The CDR3 sequence is CATSRDRGNTGELFF. CDR3 DNA sequence: TGTGCCACCAGCAGAGATCGCGGGAACACCGGGGAGCTGTTTTTT. The J gene is TRBJ2-2, the V gene TRBV15; unclear D gene. The germline CDR1 and CDR2 sequences are LNHNV and YYDKDF (reference sequence). Trimming took 0 bases from V and 1 from J, leaving 6 bases between them. This CDR3 region has 15 residues.

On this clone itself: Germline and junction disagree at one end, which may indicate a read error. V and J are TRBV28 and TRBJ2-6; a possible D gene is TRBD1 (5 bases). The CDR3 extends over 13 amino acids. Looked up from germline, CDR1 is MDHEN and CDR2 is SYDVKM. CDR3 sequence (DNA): TGTGCCAGCAGGATCTCTGGGGCCAACGGCCTGACTTTC. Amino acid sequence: CASRISGANGLTF.

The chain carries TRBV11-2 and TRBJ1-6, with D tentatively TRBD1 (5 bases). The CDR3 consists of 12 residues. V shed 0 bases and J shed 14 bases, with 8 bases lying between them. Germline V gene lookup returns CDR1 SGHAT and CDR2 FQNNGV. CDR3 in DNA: TGTGCCAGCAGCTTAGAAAGGGGCACCCTCCACTTT. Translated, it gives CASSLERGTLHF.

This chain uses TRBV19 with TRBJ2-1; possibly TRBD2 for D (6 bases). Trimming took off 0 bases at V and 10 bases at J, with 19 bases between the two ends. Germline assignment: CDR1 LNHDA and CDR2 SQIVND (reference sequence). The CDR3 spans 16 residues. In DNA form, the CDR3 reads TGTGCCAGTAGTATAGATGGGAACGGGGGATACGGGGAGCAGTTCTTC. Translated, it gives CASSIDGNGGYGEQFF.

The CDR3 spells CASSVDRRVQYNEQFF. The CDR3 DNA sequence: TGTGCCAGCAGCGTCGATCGCCGGGTCCAGTACAATGAGCAGTTCTTC. This chain connects TRBV9 to TRBJ2-1, with D uncertain. V was shortened by 2 bases and J by 4 bases, with 16 bases between the two germline ends. Germline V gene lookup returns CDR1 SGDLS and CDR2 YYNGEE. The CDR3 spans 16 residues.

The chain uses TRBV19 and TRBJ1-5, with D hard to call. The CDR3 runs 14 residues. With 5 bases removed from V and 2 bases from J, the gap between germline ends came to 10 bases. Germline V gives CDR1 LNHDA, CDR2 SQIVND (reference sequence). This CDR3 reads CASSPEAGNQPQHF. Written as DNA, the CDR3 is TGTGCCAGTAGTCCAGAGGCGGGCAATCAGCCCCAGCATTTT.

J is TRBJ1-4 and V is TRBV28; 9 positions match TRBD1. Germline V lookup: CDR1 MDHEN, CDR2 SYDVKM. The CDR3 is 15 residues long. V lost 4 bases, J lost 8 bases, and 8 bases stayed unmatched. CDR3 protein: CASSSPGQGGEKLFF. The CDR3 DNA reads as TGTGCCAGCAGTTCCCCGGGACAGGGAGGGGAAAAACTGTTTTTT.

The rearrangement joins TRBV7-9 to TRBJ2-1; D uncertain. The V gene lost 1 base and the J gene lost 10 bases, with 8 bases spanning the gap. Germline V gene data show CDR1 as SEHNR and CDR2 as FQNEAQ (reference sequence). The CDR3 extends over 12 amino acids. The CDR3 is CASSLGDTEQFF. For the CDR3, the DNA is TGTGCCAGCAGCTTAGGCGACACCGAGCAGTTCTTC. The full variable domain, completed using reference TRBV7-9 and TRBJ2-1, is DTGVSQNPRHKITKRGQNVTFRCDPISEHNRLYWYRQTLGQGPEFLTYFQNEAQLEKSRLLSDRFSAERPKGSFSTLEIQRTEQGDSAMYLCASSLGDTEQFFGPGTRLTVL.

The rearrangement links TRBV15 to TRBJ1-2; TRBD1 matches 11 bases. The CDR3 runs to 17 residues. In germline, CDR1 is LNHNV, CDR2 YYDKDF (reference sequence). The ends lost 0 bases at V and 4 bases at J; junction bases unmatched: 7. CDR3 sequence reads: CATSREFGGTGGYGYTF. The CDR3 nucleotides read TGTGCCACCAGCAGAGAGTTTGGAGGGACAGGGGGCTATGGCTACACCTTC.

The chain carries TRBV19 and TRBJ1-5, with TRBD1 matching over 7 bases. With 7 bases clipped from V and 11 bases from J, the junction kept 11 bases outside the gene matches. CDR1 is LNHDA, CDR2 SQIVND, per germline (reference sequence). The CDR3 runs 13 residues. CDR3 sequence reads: CASTQTLDRAQHF. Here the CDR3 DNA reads TGTGCCAGTACCCAAACGCTTGACAGGGCCCAGCATTTT. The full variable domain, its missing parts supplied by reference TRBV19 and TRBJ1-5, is DGGITQSPKYLFRKEGQNVTLSCEQNLNHDAMYWYRQDPGQGLRLIYYSQIVNDFQKGDIAEGYSVSREKKESFPLTVTSAQKNPTAFYLCASTQTLDRAQHFGDGTRLSIL.

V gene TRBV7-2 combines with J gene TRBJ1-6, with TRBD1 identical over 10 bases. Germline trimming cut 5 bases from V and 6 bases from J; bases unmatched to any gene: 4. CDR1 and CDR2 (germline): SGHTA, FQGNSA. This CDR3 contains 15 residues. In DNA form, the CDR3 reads TGTGCCAGCAGCCCAAGACAGGGGGCTAATTCACCCCTCCACTTT. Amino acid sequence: CASSPRQGANSPLHF.

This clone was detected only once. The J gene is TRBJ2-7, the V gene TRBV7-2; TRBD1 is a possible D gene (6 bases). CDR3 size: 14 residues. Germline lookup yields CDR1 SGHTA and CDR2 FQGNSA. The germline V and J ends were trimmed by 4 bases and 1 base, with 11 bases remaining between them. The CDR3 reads CASSSRDKSYEQYF. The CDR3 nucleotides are TGTGCCAGCAGCTCTAGGGACAAATCCTACGAGCAGTACTTC. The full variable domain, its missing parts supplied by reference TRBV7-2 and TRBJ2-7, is GAGVSQSPSNKVTEKGKDVELRCDPISGHTALYWYRQSLGQGLEFLIYFQGNSAPDKSGLPSDRFSAERTGGSVSTLTIQRTQQEDSAVYLCASSSRDKSYEQYFGPGTRLTVT.

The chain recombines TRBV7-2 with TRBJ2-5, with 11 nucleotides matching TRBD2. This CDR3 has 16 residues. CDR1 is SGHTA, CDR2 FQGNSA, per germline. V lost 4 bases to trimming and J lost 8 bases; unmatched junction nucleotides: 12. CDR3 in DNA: TGTGCCAGCAGCTCATCCCGGACTAGCGGGTTTTTAACCCAGTACTTC. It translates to CASSSSRTSGFLTQYF.

As DNA, the CDR3 is TGTGCCAGCAGTAAGGACAGGGGTGTCACTGAAGCTTTCTTT. It translates to CASSKDRGVTEAFF. This chain uses TRBV27 with TRBJ1-1; TRBD1 agrees at 9 bases. The CDR3 is 14 residues long. Germline V gene sequence: CDR1 MNHEY, CDR2 SMNVEV (reference sequence). V shed 5 bases and J 4 bases; nucleotides not matched to a gene: 5.